A single sample gave rise to the 29 T cell receptor beta chains below, sequenced in a study of cytomegalovirus exposure and HLA in healthy donors. Vbeta (60) and Jbeta (13) primers were used in the PCR. Profiling relied on immunoSEQ multiplex PCR, and the TCRdb table lists in-frame clones only, not all of them. Found here are approximately 190,000 clones, about 90% of them singletons; the top ten hold 1.3%. Input material: PBMCs. The receptors derive from a man aged 25 to 40 in good health and CMV-seronegative.

J is TRBJ1-2 and V is TRBV5-4; D is uncertain. CDR3 length equals 14 residues. V was pared by 0 bases and J by 6 bases, with 12 bases between. CDR1 is SGHNT, CDR2 YYREEE, per germline (reference sequence). Here the CDR3 DNA reads TGTGCCAGCAGCTTGGTGGCAGTCGAGGATGGCTACACCTTC. It encodes CASSLVAVEDGYTF. The full variable domain, its missing parts supplied by reference TRBV5-4 and TRBJ1-2, is ETGVTQSPTHLIKTRGQQVTLRCSSQSGHNTVSWYQQALGQGPQFIFQYYREEENGRGNFPPRFSGLQFPNYSSELNVNALELDDSALYLCASSLVAVEDGYTFGSGTRLTVV.

J is TRBJ2-1 and V is TRBV14; weak D call: TRBD2 (7 bases). This CDR3 spans 16 amino acids. CDR1 and CDR2 from the germline V gene are SGHDN and FVKESK. V was pared by 6 bases and J by 3 bases, with 18 bases between. CDR3 sequence reads: CASSINRGGNYNEQFF. CDR3 coding DNA: TGTGCCAGCAGTATTAATAGGGGGGGTAACTACAATGAGCAGTTCTTC. Together with reference TRBV14 and TRBJ2-1, the CDR3 gives the full variable domain: EAGVTQFPSHSVIEKGQTVTLRCDPISGHDNLYWYRRVMGKEIKFLLHFVKESKQDESGMPNNRFLAERTGGTYSTLKVQPAELEDSGVYFCASSINRGGNYNEQFFGPGTRLTVL.

A note on this clone: Other nucleotide sequences in the sample specify the same CDR3. This sequence joins TRBV19 and TRBJ2-5; D gene ambiguous. V dropped 3 bases and J dropped 5 bases, with 4 bases sitting between them. The CDR3 is 11 amino acids. Germline V gene lookup returns CDR1 LNHDA and CDR2 SQIVND (reference sequence). The CDR3 reads CASSIEETQYF. The CDR3 DNA sequence: TGTGCCAGTAGTATTGAGGAGACCCAGTACTTC.

The chain recombines TRBV19 with TRBJ1-2; no clear D. Trimming took off 6 bases at V and 4 bases at J, with 18 bases between the two ends. Germline lookup yields CDR1 LNHDA and CDR2 SQIVND (reference sequence). This CDR3 contains 15 residues. This CDR3 is CASRPRGLRSYGYTF. The DNA for the CDR3 is TGTGCCAGTAGGCCCCGAGGGCTCAGGAGCTATGGCTACACCTTC.

V gene TRBV6-6 combines with J gene TRBJ1-1; no clear D. The CDR3 runs 13 residues. Germline loops: CDR1 MNHNY, CDR2 SVGAGI (reference sequence). Trimming removed 2 bases from V and 2 bases from J, with 6 bases in between. CDR3 sequence (DNA): TGTGCCAGCAGTTACGCAGAAAACACTGAAGCTTTCTTT. Its translation: CASSYAENTEAFF.

This clone was seen a single time. The V and J genes are TRBV9 and TRBJ2-1, with D perhaps TRBD2 (5 bases). V shed 3 bases and J shed 0 bases, with 10 bases lying between them. Germline CDR1 reads SGDLS; CDR2 reads YYNGEE. This CDR3 is built from 15 residues. The CDR3: CASSDTSTSYNEQFF. In DNA, the CDR3 is TGTGCCAGCAGCGATACTAGTACCTCCTACAATGAGCAGTTCTTC. The full variable domain, with the rest looked up from reference TRBV9 and TRBJ2-1, is DSGVTQTPKHLITATGQRVTLRCSPRSGDLSVYWYQQSLDQGLQFLIQYYNGEERAKGNILERFSAQQFPDLHSELNLSSLELGDSALYFCASSDTSTSYNEQFFGPGTRLTVL.

In regard to this clone: Distinct nucleotide sequences in the sample also encode this CDR3. The chain couples TRBV27 to TRBJ2-5; TRBD2 agrees at 8 bases. There are 15 residues in the CDR3. Germline CDR1 MNHEY, CDR2 SMNVEV (reference sequence). Germline trimming cut 4 bases from V and 5 bases from J; bases unmatched to any gene: 9. DNA of the CDR3: TGTGCCAGCAGTTCTCGCGGGAGGTTCGCCGAGACCCAGTACTTC. This codes for CASSSRGRFAETQYF.

The chain couples TRBV5-6 to TRBJ2-1; TRBD2 matches at 10 bases. The CDR3 contains 16 residues. Unmatched junction bases numbered 6, after V lost 1 base and J lost 5 bases. Germline V gene sequence: CDR1 SGHDT, CDR2 YYEEEE. The CDR3 DNA sequence: TGTGCCAGCAGCTTGACCCCGGGACTAGCGAACAATGAGCAGTTCTTC. Residues: CASSLTPGLANNEQFF.

The chain combines TRBV5-8 with TRBJ1-2, with 8 bases fitting TRBD1. CDR3 length: 16 amino acids. Germline values: CDR1 SGHTS, CDR2 YDEGEE. Trimming cost V 5 bases and J 3 bases; bases outside gene matches: 12. CDR3 protein: CASSLWVGQADYGYTF. The CDR3 DNA is TGTGCCAGCAGTTTGTGGGTGGGACAGGCGGACTATGGCTACACCTTC.

The chain couples TRBV5-4 to TRBJ2-6; 7 bases fit TRBD1. J lost 1 base, V lost 0 bases, and 4 bases had no gene match. Germline CDR1 SGHNT, CDR2 YYREEE (reference sequence). This CDR3 is built from 17 residues. The DNA of the CDR3 is TGTGCCAGCAGCTTGGATCCGACAGGGTCTGGGGCCAACGTCCTGACTTTC. Its protein product is CASSLDPTGSGANVLTF.

The rearrangement joins TRBV19 to TRBJ2-5; tentative D call: TRBD2 (6 bases). The J call is doubtful: the DNA matches TRBJ2-7 better. The CDR3 has 14 residues. Germline lookup yields CDR1 LNHDA and CDR2 SQIVND (reference sequence). The CDR3 coding sequence is TGTGCCAGTAGTGCTCGGGGGTATTACTACGAGCAGTACTTC. Its protein product is CASSARGYYYEQYF.

This chain connects TRBV7-2 to TRBJ1-4; no clear D. Germline V CDR1 and CDR2: SGHTA, FQGNSA. Trimming pared 5 bases from V and 4 bases from J, leaving 2 bases between. The length of the CDR3 is 11 residues. CDR3 bases: TGTGCCAGCAGCCATAATGAAAAACTGTTTTTT. Protein product: CASSHNEKLFF.

Points on this clone: At one of its ends the junction is not consistent with the germline gene, which may arise from a read error. As DNA, the CDR3 is TGTGCCAGCAGCCACCGGCCAGGAGGAGCGGGGGGACCTTCTAAAATCCATTTT. It codes for CASSHRPGGAGGPSKIHF. The rearrangement joins TRBV4-2 to TRBJ2-3; 9 bases agree with TRBD2. Per germline, CDR1 LGHNA and CDR2 YNFKEQ. The CDR3 totals 18 residues.

The chain employs TRBV7-2 and TRBJ2-1; possible D gene TRBD2, 6 bases. This CDR3 is 15 amino acids long. V was trimmed by 4 bases and J by 0 bases, leaving 10 bases between them. Per the germline V gene, CDR1 is SGHTA and CDR2 is FQGNSA. CDR3 in amino acids: CASSYGTGSYNEQFF. DNA of the CDR3: TGTGCCAGCAGCTACGGGACTGGCTCCTACAATGAGCAGTTCTTC.

The chain has TRBV9 and TRBJ1-2, with D perhaps TRBD1 (6 bases). The CDR3 extends over 13 amino acids. The germline CDR1 and CDR2 sequences are SGDLS and YYNGEE. Trimming took off 3 bases at V and 6 bases at J, with 12 bases between the two ends. The CDR3 DNA sequence: TGTGCCAGCAGCGCACGGACAGCTCATGGCTACACCTTC. Its protein is CASSARTAHGYTF.

V is TRBV27 and J is TRBJ2-2; D not certain. CDR1 is MNHEY and CDR2 is SMNVEV in the germline V gene (reference sequence). The CDR3 covers 17 residues. V lost 4 bases, J lost 6 bases, and 21 bases lay in between. The CDR3 reads CASSSPPLSASPGELFF. The CDR3 DNA reads TGTGCCAGCAGTTCCCCCCCTTTAAGCGCCAGTCCCGGGGAGCTGTTTTTT.

The rearrangement links TRBV6-6 to TRBJ1-2; 8 nucleotides match TRBD1. The V and J ends lost 5 bases and 2 bases, in that order; junction bases with no gene match: 4. The length of the CDR3 is 14 residues. Germline V lookup: CDR1 MNHNY, CDR2 SVGAGI (reference sequence). The CDR3: CASSGQGVNYGYTF. Written as DNA, the CDR3 is TGTGCCAGCAGTGGACAGGGAGTAAACTATGGCTACACCTTC.

The chain employs TRBV6-5 and TRBJ2-4, with TRBD1 as a possible D gene (6 bases). Germline CDR1 MNHEY, CDR2 SVGAGI. V was cut by 4 bases and J by 1 base, with 11 bases left in between. The CDR3 covers 15 residues. In DNA form, the CDR3 reads TGTGCCAGCAGTTCTGGGGGCATGGCCAAAAACATTCAGTACTTC. Translation: CASSSGGMAKNIQYF.

CDR3 sequence (DNA): TGCGCCAGCAGCCAAGATTGGCCCATGAACACTGAAGCTTTCTTT. It codes for CASSQDWPMNTEAFF. The chain carries TRBV4-3 and TRBJ1-1; D gene ambiguous. V dropped 0 bases and J dropped 0 bases, with 8 bases sitting between them. Germline V lookup: CDR1 LGHNA, CDR2 YSLEER. The CDR3 covers 15 residues.

This rearrangement joins TRBV28 to TRBJ2-7, with D uncertain. Between the trimmed V and J ends, which lost 5 bases and 4 bases, there was a span of 9 bases. The CDR3 runs to 12 residues. Germline CDR1 MDHEN, CDR2 SYDVKM. CDR3 nucleotide sequence: TGTGCCAGCAGTCCGGTTTCGTACGAGCAGTACTTC. It encodes CASSPVSYEQYF.

The CDR3 DNA reads as TGCGCCAGCAGCTTAACCCCGGGACAGGGGGCGGGCTACACCTTC. The encoded protein is CASSLTPGQGAGYTF. This rearrangement joins TRBV5-1 to TRBJ1-2, with TRBD1 matching 12 bases. The CDR3 has 15 amino acids. V trimming: 2 bases; J trimming: 8 bases; junction bases outside the gene matches: 7. Germline V CDR1 and CDR2: SGHRS, YFSETQ.

The chain recombines TRBV6-5 with TRBJ1-1; weak D call: TRBD1 (5 bases). Deletions cut 8 bases from V and 10 bases from J, with 14 bases between. Germline CDR1 and CDR2: MNHEY and SVGAGI. The CDR3 has 11 amino acids. The CDR3 reads CASSGIEGAFF. The CDR3 DNA follows: TGTGCCAGCTCAGGGATCGAAGGAGCTTTCTTT.

This clone was counted once. The chain combines TRBV4-2 with TRBJ1-1; 7 positions agree with TRBD1. Germline V gene sequence: CDR1 LGHNA, CDR2 YNFKEQ. This CDR3 contains 16 residues. The junction had 8 bases not matched to a gene; V was cut back by 1 base and J by 3 bases. For the CDR3, the DNA is TGTGCCAGCAGCCAAGGTACAGGGGCCTCGGACACTGAAGCTTTCTTT. Protein product: CASSQGTGASDTEAFF.

The chain links TRBV11-3 to TRBJ2-7, with D maybe TRBD1 (6 bases). Germline CDR1 and CDR2: SGHNT and YENEEA. Trimming took 2 bases from V and 3 from J, leaving 11 bases between them. CDR3 length equals 14 residues. CDR3 amino acids: CASSLQGSHYEQYF. In nucleotides, the CDR3 is TGTGCCAGCAGCTTACAGGGGTCCCACTACGAGCAGTACTTC.

This sequence joins TRBV9 and TRBJ2-3, with 10 bases aligning to TRBD2. Germline V gene lookup returns CDR1 SGDLS and CDR2 YYNGEE. J lost 4 bases, V lost 1 base, and 6 bases had no gene match. The CDR3 has 16 residues. The CDR3 loop is CASSVQAGGNPDTQYF. The CDR3 region has the DNA TGTGCCAGCAGCGTACAAGCGGGAGGGAACCCAGATACGCAGTATTTT.

The chain couples TRBV4-3 to TRBJ2-3, with 15 bases that match TRBD2. In germline, CDR1 is LGHNA, CDR2 YSLEER. CDR3 length: 19 residues. V dropped 0 bases and J dropped 2; count of bases not matched to a gene: 6. The CDR3 DNA follows: TGCGCCAGCAGCCAAGATCGGGGACTAGCGGGGGGTTTCACAGATACGCAGTATTTT. It specifies CASSQDRGLAGGFTDTQYF.

This chain links TRBV5-1 with TRBJ2-2; D not certain. V gave up 1 base and J gave up 3 bases, with 7 bases separating them. The CDR3 has 14 residues. The germline CDR1 and CDR2 sequences are SGHRS and YFSETQ. The CDR3 DNA reads TGCGCCAGCAGCTTGCTCTCGGACACCGGGGAGCTGTTTTTT. Its translation is CASSLLSDTGELFF.

Remarks on this clone: Its ends do not fully match the called genes, so a read error is possible. This sequence joins TRBV7-9 and TRBJ1-1; a possible D gene is TRBD1 (5 bases). From germline, CDR1 is SEHNR and CDR2 FQNEAQ (reference sequence). The CDR3 totals 17 residues. CDR3 sequence: CSSSLVGGARMNTEAFF. CDR3 coding DNA: TGTTCCAGCAGCTTAGTAGGAGGGGCGCGGATGAACACTGAAGCTTTCTTT. The full variable domain, its missing parts supplied by reference TRBV7-9 and TRBJ1-1, is DTGVSQNPRHKITKRGQNVTFRCDPISEHNRLYWYRQTLGQGPEFLTYFQNEAQLEKSRLLSDRFSAERPKGSFSTLEIQRTEQGDSAMYLCSSSLVGGARMNTEAFFGQGTRLTVV.

The rearrangement joins TRBV6-1 to TRBJ2-7, with 10 bases that match TRBD1. The V and J ends lost 7 bases and 5 bases, in that order; junction bases with no gene match: 11. Germline V gene data show CDR1 as MNHNS and CDR2 as SASEGT. The CDR3 loop spans 15 amino acids. CDR3 sequence reads: CASTRRQGAWDEQYF. The CDR3 DNA follows: TGTGCCAGCACCAGACGACAGGGGGCATGGGACGAGCAGTACTTC.